The clone carrying this T cell receptor (beta chain) was observed once. The antigen is not known. Through a sample-barcoded 5' primer and a J-beta primer mix, a second PCR was run for roughly 6 to 11 cycles. MiXCR was run by TCRdb on the 5' RACE reads, yielding one entry per CDR3 protein. This sample has 1,500,000 or so distinct CDR3 sequences, with approximately 63% found just once. The V end was cut by 1 base, the J end by 15 bases, with 22 bases between. CDR1 MGHRA and CDR2 YSYEKL come from the germline V gene. This CDR3 comprises 15 residues. Every donor contributed 7.5 to 10 milliliters of peripheral blood by blood draw. Extraction yielded at least 6 micrograms of total RNA per sample. These data belong to a study of blood T cells in healthy people across ages. Broader study findings: The study found more naive CD4+ cells and higher diversity in long-lived than aged donors. Older individuals had lower TCR beta diversity per million T cells (the decline was roughly linear).

The chain links TRBV4-1 to TRBJ1-5; D not resolved. The sequence came from a man in his late teens or twenties in good health. Material for sequencing was blood. The CDR3 sequence is CASSQVSRDISPLHF. In nucleotides, the CDR3 is TGCGCCAGCAGCCAAGTATCCAGAGATATCAGCCCTTTGCATTTT.